This TCR beta chain was retrieved from a study of response to subunit inactivated influenza vaccine. MiXCR, run by TCRdb on the RT-PCR reads, gives a single entry per CDR3 protein. The sample includes roughly 570,000 distinct CDR3 sequences, 11% to 15% seen only once; the top ten take 11%. Sample: PBMCs from blood, taken 11 to 12 days after vaccination. The TCR was taken from a man in his forties or fifties who received an inactivated influenza vaccine.

The CDR3, as DNA: TGTGCCAGCAGCTTAGATGTTGGGGGCGAGCAGTACTTC. It is translated as CASSLDVGGEQYF. This chain connects TRBV7-6 to TRBJ2-7; D assignment may be TRBD1 or TRBD2 (5 bases each). V was cut by 1 base and J by 6 bases, with 10 bases left in between. The CDR3 extends over 13 amino acids. The V gene's germline CDR1 is SGHVS and CDR2 FNYEAQ.